This T cell receptor (beta chain) appears in the sequencing data of a study of cytomegalovirus exposure and HLA in healthy donors. With 4 bases removed from V and 7 bases from J, the gap between germline ends came to 6 bases. The CDR3 runs to 11 residues. Per the germline V gene, CDR1 is MGHDK and CDR2 is SYGVNS. PCR primers comprised 60 Vbeta and 13 Jbeta primers. Only in-frame clones appear in the TCRdb table, and some are missing; sequencing was by immunoSEQ multiplex PCR. The sample lists around 60,000 clones, 75% to 85% occurring once. V is TRBV25-1 and J is TRBJ2-3; D is possibly TRBD2 (5 bases). The sequenced material came from PBMCs. This receptor was taken from a man aged 50-59 years in good health and CMV-seropositive. CDR3 sequence reads: CASSGENTQYF. The CDR3 DNA sequence: TGTGCCAGCAGTGGGGAGAATACGCAGTATTTT.